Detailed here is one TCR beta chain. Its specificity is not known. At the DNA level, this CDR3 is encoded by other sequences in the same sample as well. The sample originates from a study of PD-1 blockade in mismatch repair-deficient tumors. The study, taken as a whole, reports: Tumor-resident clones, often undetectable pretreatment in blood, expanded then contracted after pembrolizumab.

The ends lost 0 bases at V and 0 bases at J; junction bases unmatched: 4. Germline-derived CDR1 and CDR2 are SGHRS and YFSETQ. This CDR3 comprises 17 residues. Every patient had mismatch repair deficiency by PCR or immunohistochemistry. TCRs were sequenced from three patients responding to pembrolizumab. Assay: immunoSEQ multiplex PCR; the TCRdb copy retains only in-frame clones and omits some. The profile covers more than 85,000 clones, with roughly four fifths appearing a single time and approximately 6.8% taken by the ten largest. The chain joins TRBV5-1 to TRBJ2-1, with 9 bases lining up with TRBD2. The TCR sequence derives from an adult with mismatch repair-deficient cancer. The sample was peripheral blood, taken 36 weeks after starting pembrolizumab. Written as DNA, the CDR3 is TGCGCCAGCAGCTTGGCGACTAGCGGTAGCTCCTACAATGAGCAGTTCTTC. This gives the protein CASSLATSGSSYNEQFF. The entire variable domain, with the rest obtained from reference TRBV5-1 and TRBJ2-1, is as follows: KAGVTQTPRYLIKTRGQQVTLSCSPISGHRSVSWYQQTPGQGLQFLFEYFSETQRNKGNFPGRFSGRQFSNSRSEMNVSTLELGDSALYLCASSLATSGSSYNEQFFGPGTRLTVL.